This T cell receptor beta chain was sequenced during a study of T cells after yellow fever vaccination. Regarding the study as a whole: Post-booster samples contained most primary-vaccination clones (about 95% CD4, roughly 88% CD8).

Template-switching 5'RACE yielded the TCR cDNA; a universal primer site and UMIs were added in the process. TCRdb ran MiXCR on the 5' RACE reads and lists one entry per CDR3 protein. The sample has some 120,000 distinct CDR3 sequences, around 7.4% seen once. Trimming at V came to 5 bases and at J to 8 bases, leaving 12 bases not matched to a gene. The CDR3 has 17 amino acids. CDR1 and CDR2 from the germline V gene are SGHTA and FQGNSA. This clonotype was seen only a few times. Antigen unknown. The material sequenced was CD4+ T cells sorted from PBMCs, taken 10 days after the first yellow fever vaccination. This TCR came from a man aged 18-30 years who received the YFV17D yellow fever vaccine. The chain links TRBV7-2 to TRBJ2-1; 13 positions agree with TRBD2. CDR3 loop: CASSPPSGTSGAHEQFF. The CDR3 bases are TGTGCCAGCAGCCCCCCCTCCGGGACTAGCGGGGCCCATGAGCAGTTCTTC.